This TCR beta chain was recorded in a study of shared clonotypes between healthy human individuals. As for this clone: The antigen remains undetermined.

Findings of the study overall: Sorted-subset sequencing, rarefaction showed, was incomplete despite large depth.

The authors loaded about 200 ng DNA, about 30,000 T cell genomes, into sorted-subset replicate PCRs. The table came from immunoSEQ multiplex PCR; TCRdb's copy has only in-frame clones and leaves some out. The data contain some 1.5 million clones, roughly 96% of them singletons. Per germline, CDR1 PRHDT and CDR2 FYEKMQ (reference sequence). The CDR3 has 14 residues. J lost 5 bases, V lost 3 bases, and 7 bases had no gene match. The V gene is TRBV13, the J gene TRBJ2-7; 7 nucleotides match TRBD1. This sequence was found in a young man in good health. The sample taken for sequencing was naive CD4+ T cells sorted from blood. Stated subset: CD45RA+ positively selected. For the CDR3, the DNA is TGTGCCAGCAGCTTTACAGGGGTGTCTAACGAGCAGTACTTC. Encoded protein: CASSFTGVSNEQYF.